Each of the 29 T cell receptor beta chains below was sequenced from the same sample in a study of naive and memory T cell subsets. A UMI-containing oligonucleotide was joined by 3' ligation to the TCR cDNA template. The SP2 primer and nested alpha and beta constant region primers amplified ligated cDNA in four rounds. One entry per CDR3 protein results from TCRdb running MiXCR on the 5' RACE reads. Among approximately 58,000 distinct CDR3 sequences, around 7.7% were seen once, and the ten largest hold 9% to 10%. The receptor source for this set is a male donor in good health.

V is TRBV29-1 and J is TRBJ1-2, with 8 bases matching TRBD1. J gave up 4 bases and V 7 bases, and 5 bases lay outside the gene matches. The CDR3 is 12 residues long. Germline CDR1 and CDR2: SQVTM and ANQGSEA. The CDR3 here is CSADRGSYGYTF. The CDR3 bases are TGCAGCGCCGACAGGGGAAGCTATGGCTACACCTTC.

DNA of the CDR3: TGTGCCAGCAGTTTTTTGGGGGCGGCCTACGAGCAGTACTTC. Encoded protein: CASSFLGAAYEQYF. The chain joins TRBV27 to TRBJ2-7; D possibly corresponds to TRBD1 (6 bases). V gave up 3 bases and J gave up 2 bases, with 11 bases separating them. From germline, CDR1 is MNHEY and CDR2 SMNVEV (reference sequence). This CDR3 is built from 14 residues.

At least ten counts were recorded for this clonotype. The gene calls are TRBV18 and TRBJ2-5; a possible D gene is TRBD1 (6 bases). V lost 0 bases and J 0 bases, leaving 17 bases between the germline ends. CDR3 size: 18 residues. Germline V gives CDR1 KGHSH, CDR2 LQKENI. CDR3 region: CASSPPPPLTGYQETQYF. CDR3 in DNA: TGTGCCAGCTCACCACCCCCCCCACTTACAGGGTACCAAGAGACCCAGTACTTC.

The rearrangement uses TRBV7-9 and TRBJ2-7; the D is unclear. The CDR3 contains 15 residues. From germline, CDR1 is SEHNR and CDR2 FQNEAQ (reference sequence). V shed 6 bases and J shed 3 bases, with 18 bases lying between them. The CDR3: CASSPRSEWHYEQYF. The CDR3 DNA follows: TGTGCCAGCAGTCCTAGGTCGGAGTGGCACTACGAGCAGTACTTC.

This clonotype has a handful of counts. The CDR3 DNA reads as TGTGCCAGCAGCTTAGAGGCTAGCGGGAGTTTTTCCTACAATGAGCAGTTCTTC. Translation: CASSLEASGSFSYNEQFF. The genes are TRBV11-2 and TRBJ2-1, with TRBD2 identical over 10 bases. Germline loops: CDR1 SGHAT, CDR2 FQNNGV. After removal of 0 bases from V and 1 base from J, the junction contained 6 bases not matched to a gene. The CDR3 has 18 residues. Full variable domain (rest looked up from reference TRBV11-2 and TRBJ2-1): EAGVAQSPRYKIIEKRQSVAFWCNPISGHATLYWYQQILGQGPKLLIQFQNNGVVDDSQLPKDRFSAERLKGVDSTLKIQPAKLEDSAVYLCASSLEASGSFSYNEQFFGPGTRLTVL.

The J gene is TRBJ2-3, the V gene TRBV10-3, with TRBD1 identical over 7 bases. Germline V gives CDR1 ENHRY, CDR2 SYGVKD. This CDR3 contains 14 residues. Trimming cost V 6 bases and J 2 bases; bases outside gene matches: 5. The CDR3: CAISRDSTTDTQYF. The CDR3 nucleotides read TGTGCCATCAGCCGGGACAGCACCACAGATACGCAGTATTTT.

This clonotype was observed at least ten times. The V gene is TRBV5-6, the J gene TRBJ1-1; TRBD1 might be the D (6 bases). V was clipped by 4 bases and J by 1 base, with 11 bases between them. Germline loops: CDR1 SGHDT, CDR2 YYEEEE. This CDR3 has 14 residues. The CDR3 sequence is CASSRTGWNTEAFF. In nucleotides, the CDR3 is TGTGCCAGCAGCCGTACAGGGTGGAACACTGAAGCTTTCTTT.

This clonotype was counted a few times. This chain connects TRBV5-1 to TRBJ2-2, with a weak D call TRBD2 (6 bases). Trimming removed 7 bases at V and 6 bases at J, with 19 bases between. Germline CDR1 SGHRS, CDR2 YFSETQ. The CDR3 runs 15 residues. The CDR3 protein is CASARLGGESGELFF. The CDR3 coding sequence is TGCGCCAGCGCCCGTTTGGGGGGAGAGTCCGGGGAGCTGTTTTTT.

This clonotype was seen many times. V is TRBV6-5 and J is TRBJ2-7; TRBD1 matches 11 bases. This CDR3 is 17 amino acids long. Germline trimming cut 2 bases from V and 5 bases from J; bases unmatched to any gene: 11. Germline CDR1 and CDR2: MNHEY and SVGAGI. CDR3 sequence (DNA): TGTGCCAGCAGTTACGGGACAGGGGGTTGGAGGACCGACGAGCAGTACTTC. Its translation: CASSYGTGGWRTDEQYF.

The CDR3 DNA reads as TGTGCCAGCAGCTTGGGAGGGATGACAGGACATGGCTACACCTTC. It translates to CASSLGGMTGHGYTF. The J gene is TRBJ1-2, the V gene TRBV5-4; possible D gene TRBD1, 6 bases. Germline CDR1 and CDR2: SGHNT and YYREEE (reference sequence). Trimming took off 0 bases at V and 6 bases at J, with 15 bases between the two ends. The CDR3 runs to 15 residues.

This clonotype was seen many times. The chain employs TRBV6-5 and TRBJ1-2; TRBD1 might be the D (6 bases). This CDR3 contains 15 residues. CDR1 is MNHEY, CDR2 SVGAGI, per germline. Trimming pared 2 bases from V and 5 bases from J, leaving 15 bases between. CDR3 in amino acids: CASSYRHRDKYGYTF. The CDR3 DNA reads TGTGCCAGCAGTTACCGCCACCGGGACAAGTATGGCTACACCTTC.

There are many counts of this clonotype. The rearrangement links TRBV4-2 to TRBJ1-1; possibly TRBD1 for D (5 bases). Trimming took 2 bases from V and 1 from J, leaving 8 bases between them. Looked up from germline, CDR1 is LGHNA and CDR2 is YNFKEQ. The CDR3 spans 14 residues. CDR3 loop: CASSQSTGNTEAFF. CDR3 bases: TGTGCCAGCAGCCAATCAACAGGGAACACTGAAGCTTTCTTT.

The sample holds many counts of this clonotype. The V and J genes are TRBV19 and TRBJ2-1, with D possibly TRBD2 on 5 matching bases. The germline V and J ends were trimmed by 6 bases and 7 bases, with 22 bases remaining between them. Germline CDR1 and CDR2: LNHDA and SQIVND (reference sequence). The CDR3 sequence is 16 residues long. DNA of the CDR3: TGTGCCAGTAGCTCCGCGGGCCCGGGAAGTACGAATGAGCAGTTCTTC. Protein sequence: CASSSAGPGSTNEQFF.

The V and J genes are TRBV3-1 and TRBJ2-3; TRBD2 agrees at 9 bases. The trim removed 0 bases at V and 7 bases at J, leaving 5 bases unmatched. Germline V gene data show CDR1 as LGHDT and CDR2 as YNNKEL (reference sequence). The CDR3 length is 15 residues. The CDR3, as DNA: TGTGCCAGCAGCCAAGAAGGTCTAGCGGGGCATACGCAGTATTTT. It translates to CASSQEGLAGHTQYF.

CDR3 region: CASSFATSGDNEQFF. The CDR3 region has the DNA TGTGCCAGCAGTTTTGCGACTAGCGGGGACAATGAGCAGTTCTTC. The chain carries TRBV28 and TRBJ2-1, with 11 nucleotides matching TRBD2. This CDR3 is 15 amino acids long. Trimming at V came to 3 bases and at J to 5 bases, leaving 3 bases not matched to a gene. Per germline, CDR1 MDHEN and CDR2 SYDVKM.

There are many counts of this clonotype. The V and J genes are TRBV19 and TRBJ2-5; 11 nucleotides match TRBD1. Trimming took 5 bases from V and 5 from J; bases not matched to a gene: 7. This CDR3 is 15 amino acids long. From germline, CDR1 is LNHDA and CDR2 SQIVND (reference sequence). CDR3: CASSPWTGGLETQYF. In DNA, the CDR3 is TGTGCCAGTAGTCCCTGGACAGGGGGCCTGGAGACCCAGTACTTC. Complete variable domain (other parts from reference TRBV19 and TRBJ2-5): DGGITQSPKYLFRKEGQNVTLSCEQNLNHDAMYWYRQDPGQGLRLIYYSQIVNDFQKGDIAEGYSVSREKKESFPLTVTSAQKNPTAFYLCASSPWTGGLETQYFGPGTRLLVL.

The CDR3 DNA sequence: TGTGCCAGCAGTTACAGTTTGCGGGGACAGGGGGAGACCCAGTACTTC. Translating it yields CASSYSLRGQGETQYF. V is TRBV6-5 and J is TRBJ2-5, with TRBD1 matching 10 bases. The length of the CDR3 is 16 residues. Trimming removed 2 bases from V and 5 bases from J; junction bases left unmatched: 8. CDR1 MNHEY and CDR2 SVGAGI come from the germline V gene.

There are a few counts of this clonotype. Written as DNA, the CDR3 is TGTGCCAGCAGAGGCCACAGGGGAATCAATCAGCCCCAGCATTTT. Translated: CASRGHRGINQPQHF. This sequence joins TRBV2 and TRBJ1-5; 7 bases fit TRBD1. V lost 6 bases and J lost 3; bases outside the gene matches: 8. This CDR3 region has 15 residues. Germline CDR1 reads SNHLY; CDR2 reads FYNNEI.

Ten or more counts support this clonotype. The CDR3 region has the DNA TGTGCCAGCAGTCCCTTGGGGGGTCCCTACAATGAGCAGTTCTTC. Its translation: CASSPLGGPYNEQFF. The chain carries TRBV12-3 or TRBV12-4 and TRBJ2-1; maybe TRBD2 (6 bases). V gave up 5 bases and J gave up 2 bases, with 13 bases separating them. The CDR3 spans 15 residues.

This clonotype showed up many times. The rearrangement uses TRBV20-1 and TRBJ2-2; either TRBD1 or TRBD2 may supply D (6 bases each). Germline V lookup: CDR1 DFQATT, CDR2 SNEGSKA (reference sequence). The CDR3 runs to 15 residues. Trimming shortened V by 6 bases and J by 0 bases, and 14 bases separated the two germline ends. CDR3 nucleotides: TGCAGTGCCAAACGGGGGACAACGAACACCGGGGAGCTGTTTTTT. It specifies CSAKRGTTNTGELFF.

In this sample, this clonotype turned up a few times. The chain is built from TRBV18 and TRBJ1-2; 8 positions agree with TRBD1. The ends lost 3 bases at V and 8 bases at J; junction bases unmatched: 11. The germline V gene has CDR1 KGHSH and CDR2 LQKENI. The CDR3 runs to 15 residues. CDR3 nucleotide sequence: TGTGCCAGCTCACCCACCCACACGGACAGGGCGGGCTACACCTTC. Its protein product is CASSPTHTDRAGYTF.

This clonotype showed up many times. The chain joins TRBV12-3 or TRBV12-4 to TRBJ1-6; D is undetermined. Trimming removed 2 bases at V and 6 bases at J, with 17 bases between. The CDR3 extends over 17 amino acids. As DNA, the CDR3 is TGTGCCAGCAGTTTATCCCGGGCTTCTACAATTAATTCACCCCTCCACTTT. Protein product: CASSLSRASTINSPLHF.

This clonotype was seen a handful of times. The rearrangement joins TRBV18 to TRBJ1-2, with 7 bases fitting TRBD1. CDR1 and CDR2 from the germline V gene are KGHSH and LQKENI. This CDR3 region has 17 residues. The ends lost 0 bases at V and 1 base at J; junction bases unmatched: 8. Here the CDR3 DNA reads TGTGCCAGCTCACCACCGGGGGACAGCCTATTTAACTATGGCTACACCTTC. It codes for CASSPPGDSLFNYGYTF.

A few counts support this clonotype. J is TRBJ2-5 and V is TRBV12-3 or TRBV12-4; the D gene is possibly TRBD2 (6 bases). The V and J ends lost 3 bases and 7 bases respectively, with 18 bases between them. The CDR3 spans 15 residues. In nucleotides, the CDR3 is TGTGCCAGCAGTTTTTCGTCCGGGGGTGGGGGGACCCAGTACTTC. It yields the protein CASSFSSGGGGTQYF.

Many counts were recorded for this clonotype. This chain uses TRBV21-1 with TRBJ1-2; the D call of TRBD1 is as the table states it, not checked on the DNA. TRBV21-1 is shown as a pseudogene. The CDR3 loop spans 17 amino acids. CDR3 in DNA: TGTGCCAGCAGCAATGTACTCCCCAGGGCGCCTTACTATGGCTACACCTTC. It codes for CASSNVLPRAPYYGYTF.

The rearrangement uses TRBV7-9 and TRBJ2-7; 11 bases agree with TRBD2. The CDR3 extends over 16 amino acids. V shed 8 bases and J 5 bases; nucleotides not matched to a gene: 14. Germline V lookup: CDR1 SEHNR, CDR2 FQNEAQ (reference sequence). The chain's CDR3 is CASARTSGLIGDEQYF. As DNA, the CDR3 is TGTGCCAGCGCCAGGACTAGCGGGCTTATTGGGGACGAGCAGTACTTC. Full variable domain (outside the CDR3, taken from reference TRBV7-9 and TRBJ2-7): DTGVSQNPRHKITKRGQNVTFRCDPISEHNRLYWYRQTLGQGPEFLTYFQNEAQLEKSRLLSDRFSAERPKGSFSTLEIQRTEQGDSAMYLCASARTSGLIGDEQYFGPGTRLTVT.

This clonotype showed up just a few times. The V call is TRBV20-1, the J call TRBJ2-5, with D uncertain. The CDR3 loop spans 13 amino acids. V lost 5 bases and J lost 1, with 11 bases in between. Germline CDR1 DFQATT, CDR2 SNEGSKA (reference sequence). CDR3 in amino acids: CSASRQPQETQYF. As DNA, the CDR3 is TGCAGTGCTTCCCGCCAACCCCAAGAGACCCAGTACTTC.

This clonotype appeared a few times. CDR3 coding DNA: TGCAGTGCTCTTCGAGACTCCTCCTACAATGAGCAGTTCTTC. Amino acid sequence: CSALRDSSYNEQFF. The chain uses TRBV20-1 and TRBJ2-1; D remains unclear. The germline V and J ends were trimmed by 5 bases and 0 bases, with 11 bases remaining between them. This CDR3 spans 14 amino acids. The germline V gene has CDR1 DFQATT and CDR2 SNEGSKA (reference sequence).

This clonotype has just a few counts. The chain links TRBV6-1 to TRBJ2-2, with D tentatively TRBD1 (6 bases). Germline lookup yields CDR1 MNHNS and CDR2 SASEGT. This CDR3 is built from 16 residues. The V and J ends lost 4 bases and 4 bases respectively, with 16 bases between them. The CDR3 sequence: CASSGQGLIGTGELFF. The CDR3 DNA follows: TGTGCCAGCAGTGGGCAGGGGCTTATAGGCACCGGGGAGCTGTTTTTT.